This T cell receptor beta chain was identified during a study of blood T cell repertoires in COVID-19. Study information: Samples of COVID-19 (acute and convalescent) were obtained from the United States, Italy and Spain. In each case, the material was cDNA or gDNA derived from T cells, B-cell-depleted T cells, or PBMCs.

This CDR3 is built from 13 residues. Germline CDR1 WNHNN, CDR2 SYGVQD (reference sequence). Trimming took 6 bases from V and 9 from J; bases not matched to a gene: 6. As handled by the study authors: Amplification with reference gene primers provided the estimates of nucleated cell counts. Clones were sequenced by immunoSEQ multiplex PCR, and TCRdb holds only the in-frame ones, with some missing. The D gene and trimming were derived from the DNA, and the V and J assignments and clone size from that table. The sample has under 250,000 clones, roughly 83% seen once. The chain couples TRBV10-1 to TRBJ2-1; 9 nucleotides agree with TRBD2. The specimen was peripheral blood. This sequence originates from an elderly woman with COVID-19, enrolled during active disease. As DNA, the CDR3 is TGCGCCAGCAGAGAGACTAGCGGCGGTGAGCAGTTCTTC. Its protein is CASRETSGGEQFF.